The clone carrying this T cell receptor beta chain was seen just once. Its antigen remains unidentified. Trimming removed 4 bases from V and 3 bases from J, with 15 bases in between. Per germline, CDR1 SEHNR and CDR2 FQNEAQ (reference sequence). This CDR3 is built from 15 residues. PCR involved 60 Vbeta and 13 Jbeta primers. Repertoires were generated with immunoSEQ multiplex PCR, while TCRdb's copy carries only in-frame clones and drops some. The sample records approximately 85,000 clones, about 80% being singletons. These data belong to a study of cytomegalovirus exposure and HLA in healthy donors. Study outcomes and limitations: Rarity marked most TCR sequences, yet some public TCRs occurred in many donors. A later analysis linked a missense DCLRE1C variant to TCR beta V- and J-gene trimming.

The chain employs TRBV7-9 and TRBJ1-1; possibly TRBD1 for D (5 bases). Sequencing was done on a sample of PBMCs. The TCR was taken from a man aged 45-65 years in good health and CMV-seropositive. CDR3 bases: TGTGCCAGCAGCTACGGGCGGGGGGGGGACACTGAAGCTTTCTTT. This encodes CASSYGRGGDTEAFF. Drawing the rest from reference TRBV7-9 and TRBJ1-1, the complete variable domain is DTGVSQNPRHKITKRGQNVTFRCDPISEHNRLYWYRQTLGQGPEFLTYFQNEAQLEKSRLLSDRFSAERPKGSFSTLEIQRTEQGDSAMYLCASSYGRGGDTEAFFGQGTRLTVV.